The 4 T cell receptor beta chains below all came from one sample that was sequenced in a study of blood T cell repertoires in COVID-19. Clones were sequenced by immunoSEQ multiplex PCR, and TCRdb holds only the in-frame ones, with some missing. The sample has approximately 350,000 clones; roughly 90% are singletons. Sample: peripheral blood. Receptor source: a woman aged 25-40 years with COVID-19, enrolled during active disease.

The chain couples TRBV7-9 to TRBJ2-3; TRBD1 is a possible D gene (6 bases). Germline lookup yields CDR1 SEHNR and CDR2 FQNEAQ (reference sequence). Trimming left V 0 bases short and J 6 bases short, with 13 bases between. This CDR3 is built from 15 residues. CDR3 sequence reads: CASSLAGTKGDTQYF. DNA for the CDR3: TGTGCCAGCAGCTTAGCCGGGACAAAGGGGGATACGCAGTATTTT.

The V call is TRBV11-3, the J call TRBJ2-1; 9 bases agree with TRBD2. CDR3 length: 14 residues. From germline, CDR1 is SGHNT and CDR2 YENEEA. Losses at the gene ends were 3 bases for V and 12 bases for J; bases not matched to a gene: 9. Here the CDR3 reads CASSLSQAGGGQFF. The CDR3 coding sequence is TGTGCCAGCAGCTTGAGTCAAGCGGGGGGCGGGCAGTTCTTC.

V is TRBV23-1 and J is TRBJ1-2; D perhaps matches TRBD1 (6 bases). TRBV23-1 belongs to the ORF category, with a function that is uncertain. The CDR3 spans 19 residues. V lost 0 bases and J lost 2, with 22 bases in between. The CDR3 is CASSQSSKGYRVPNYGYTF. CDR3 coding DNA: TGCGCCAGCAGTCAATCTAGCAAAGGGTACAGGGTGCCCAACTATGGCTACACCTTC.

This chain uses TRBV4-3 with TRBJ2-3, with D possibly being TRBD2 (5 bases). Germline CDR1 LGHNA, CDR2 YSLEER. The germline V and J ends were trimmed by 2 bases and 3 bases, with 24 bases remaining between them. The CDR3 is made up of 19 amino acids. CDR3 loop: CASSQNPPGTSWGTDTQYF. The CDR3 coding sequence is TGCGCCAGCAGCCAAAATCCCCCCGGAACTAGTTGGGGAACAGATACGCAGTATTTT.